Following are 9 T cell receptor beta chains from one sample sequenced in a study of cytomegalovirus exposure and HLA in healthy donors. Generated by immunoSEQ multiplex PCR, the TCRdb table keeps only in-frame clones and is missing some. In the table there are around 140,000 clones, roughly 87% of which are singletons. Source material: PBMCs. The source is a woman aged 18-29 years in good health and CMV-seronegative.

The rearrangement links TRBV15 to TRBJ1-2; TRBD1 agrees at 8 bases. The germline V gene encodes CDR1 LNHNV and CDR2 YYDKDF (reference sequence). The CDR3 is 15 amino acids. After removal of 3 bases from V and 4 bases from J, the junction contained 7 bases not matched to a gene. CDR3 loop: CATSRNNDRGYGYTF. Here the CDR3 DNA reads TGTGCCACCAGCAGGAATAACGACAGGGGCTATGGCTACACCTTC.

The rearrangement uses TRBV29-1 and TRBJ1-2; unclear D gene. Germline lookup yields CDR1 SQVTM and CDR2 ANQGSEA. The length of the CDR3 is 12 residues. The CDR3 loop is CRVFDTGFGGTF. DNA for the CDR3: TGCAGAGTATTCGACACGGGGTTCGGAGGCACCTTC.

CDR3 residues: CASLEGGANTGELFF. The CDR3 nucleotides are TGCGCCAGCCTTGAGGGGGGGGCGAACACCGGGGAGCTGTTTTTT. The rearrangement uses TRBV10-2 and TRBJ2-2, with D perhaps TRBD2 (7 bases). V was cut by 8 bases and J by 0 bases, with 13 bases left in between. The V gene's germline CDR1 is WSHSY and CDR2 SAAADI. CDR3 size: 15 residues.

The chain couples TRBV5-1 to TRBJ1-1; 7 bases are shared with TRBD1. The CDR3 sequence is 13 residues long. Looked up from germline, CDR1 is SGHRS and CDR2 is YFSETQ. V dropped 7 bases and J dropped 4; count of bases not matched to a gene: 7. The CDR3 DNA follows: TGCGCCAGCCGAGACAGGGATAGCACTGAAGCTTTCTTT. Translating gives CASRDRDSTEAFF. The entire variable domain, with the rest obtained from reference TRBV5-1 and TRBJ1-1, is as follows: KAGVTQTPRYLIKTRGQQVTLSCSPISGHRSVSWYQQTPGQGLQFLFEYFSETQRNKGNFPGRFSGRQFSNSRSEMNVSTLELGDSALYLCASRDRDSTEAFFGQGTRLTVV.

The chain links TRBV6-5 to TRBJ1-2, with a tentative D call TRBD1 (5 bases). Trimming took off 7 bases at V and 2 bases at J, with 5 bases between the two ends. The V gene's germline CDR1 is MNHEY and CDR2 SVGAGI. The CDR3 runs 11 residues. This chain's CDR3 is CASTGNYGYTF. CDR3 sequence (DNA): TGTGCCAGCACAGGGAACTATGGCTACACCTTC.

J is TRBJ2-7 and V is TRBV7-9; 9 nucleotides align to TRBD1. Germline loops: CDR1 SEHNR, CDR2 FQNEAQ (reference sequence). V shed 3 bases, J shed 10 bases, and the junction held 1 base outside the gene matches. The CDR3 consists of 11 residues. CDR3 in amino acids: CASSLGQGQYF. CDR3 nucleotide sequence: TGTGCCAGCAGCTTGGGACAGGGACAGTACTTC. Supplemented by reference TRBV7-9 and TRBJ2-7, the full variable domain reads DTGVSQNPRHKITKRGQNVTFRCDPISEHNRLYWYRQTLGQGPEFLTYFQNEAQLEKSRLLSDRFSAERPKGSFSTLEIQRTEQGDSAMYLCASSLGQGQYFGPGTRLTVT.

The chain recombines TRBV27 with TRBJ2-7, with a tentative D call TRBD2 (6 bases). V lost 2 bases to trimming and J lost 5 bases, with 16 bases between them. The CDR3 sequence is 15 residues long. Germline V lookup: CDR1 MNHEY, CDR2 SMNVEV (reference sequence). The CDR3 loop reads CASSLIPPRRDEQYF. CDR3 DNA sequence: TGTGCCAGCAGTTTAATACCCCCTCGGAGGGACGAGCAGTACTTC.

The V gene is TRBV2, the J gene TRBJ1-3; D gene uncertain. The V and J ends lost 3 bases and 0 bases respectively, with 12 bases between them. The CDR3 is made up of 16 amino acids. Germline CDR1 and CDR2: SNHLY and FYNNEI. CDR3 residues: CASSDQMWSSGNTIYF. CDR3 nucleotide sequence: TGTGCCAGCAGTGACCAAATGTGGAGCTCTGGAAACACCATATATTTT.

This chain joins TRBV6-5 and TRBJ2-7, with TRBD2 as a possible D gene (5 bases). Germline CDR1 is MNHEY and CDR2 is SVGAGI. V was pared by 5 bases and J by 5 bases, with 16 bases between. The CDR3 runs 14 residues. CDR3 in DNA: TGTGCCAGCAGTGACGCCGGGTGGAGGAACGAGCAGTACTTC. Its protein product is CASSDAGWRNEQYF.